Below are 19 T cell receptor beta chains sequenced from a single sample in a study of T cells in Graves' hyperthyroidism and ophthalmopathy. TCR beta CDR3 regions were amplified from RNA. The primer set for the first-round RT-PCR of the TCR CDR3 was HTBI. Each CDR3 protein gets one entry after TCRdb re-called the multiplex PCR reads with MiXCR. The sample contains under 600,000 distinct CDR3 sequences, approximately 15% of which appear only once. The source material was blood. These receptors were obtained from a woman between 40 and 55 years old with Graves' ophthalmopathy.

CDR3 nucleotides: TGTGCCAGCAGCACCCTAGGACATGAGCAGTTCTTC. Residues: CASSTLGHEQFF. The V and J genes are TRBV7-9 and TRBJ2-1; D is unresolved. From germline, CDR1 is SEHNR and CDR2 FQNEAQ (reference sequence). V gave up 5 bases and J gave up 8 bases, with 10 bases separating them. The length of the CDR3 is 12 residues.

This rearrangement joins TRBV7-9 to TRBJ1-4; no clear D. Looked up from germline, CDR1 is SEHNR and CDR2 is FQNEAQ (reference sequence). This CDR3 has 13 residues. Trimming left V 6 bases short and J 5 bases short, with 10 bases between. This chain's CDR3 is CASRQSPNEKLFF. The CDR3 DNA is TGTGCCAGCAGGCAGAGCCCGAATGAAAAACTGTTTTTT.

This clonotype showed up many times. J is TRBJ2-5 and V is TRBV18, with D tentatively TRBD1 (6 bases). V lost 5 bases and J 2 bases, leaving 9 bases between the germline ends. Germline CDR1 is KGHSH and CDR2 is LQKENI. The CDR3 extends over 13 amino acids. DNA of the CDR3: TGTGCCAGCTCAACTCAGGGGCAAGAGACCCAGTACTTC. Its translation is CASSTQGQETQYF.

This clonotype appeared a single time. The V gene is TRBV29-1, the J gene TRBJ1-4, with 7 bases that match TRBD1. V trimming: 7 bases; J trimming: 8 bases; junction bases outside the gene matches: 7. Per germline, CDR1 SQVTM and CDR2 ANQGSEA. The CDR3 has 12 amino acids. The CDR3, as DNA: TGCAGCGCCCGGGACAGTTCGGAAAAACTGTTTTTT. It specifies CSARDSSEKLFF.

The rearrangement links TRBV2 to TRBJ2-7, with D possibly being TRBD1 or TRBD2 (5 bases each). This CDR3 has 15 amino acids. Germline values: CDR1 SNHLY, CDR2 FYNNEI. V lost 6 bases and J 4 bases, leaving 19 bases between the germline ends. CDR3 sequence (DNA): TGTGCCAGCAGGAGCCGGGACCGAGGTTCTTACGAGCAGTACTTC. Residues: CASRSRDRGSYEQYF.

This clonotype was observed a few times. This could be a read error, since a much larger clone is one nucleotide away. The chain combines TRBV11-2 with TRBJ2-5, with TRBD2 matching over 10 bases. The length of the CDR3 is 19 residues. CDR1 is SGHAT and CDR2 is FQNNGV in the germline V gene. The CDR3 DNA sequence: TGTGTCAGCAGCTTTGGGTCTAGCGGGGGTCCAGCGGGCACAGAGACCCAGTACTTC. Amino acid sequence: CVSSFGSSGGPAGTETQYF.

This clonotype showed up many times. The chain recombines TRBV7-2 with TRBJ2-7; perhaps TRBD2 as D (5 bases). The CDR3 runs to 16 residues. The V end lost 0 bases, the J end lost 0 bases, and 12 bases lay between the germline ends. From germline, CDR1 is SGHTA and CDR2 FQGNSA. The CDR3 sequence is CASSLAAGESSYEQYF. CDR3 bases: TGTGCCAGCAGCTTAGCGGCTGGGGAGAGCTCCTACGAGCAGTACTTC.

This clonotype has more than one count but fewer than ten. The CDR3, as DNA: TGCGCCAGCAGCCAACCCCGGGACGGGAAATGGGAACTGTTTTTT. It encodes CASSQPRDGKWELFF. This chain joins TRBV4-1 and TRBJ1-4; tentative D call: TRBD1 (5 bases). Germline values: CDR1 MGHRA, CDR2 YSYEKL. The CDR3 is 15 amino acids. Between the trimmed V and J ends, which lost 2 bases and 12 bases, there was a span of 19 bases.

In its sample, this clonotype was seen many times. The chain couples TRBV7-9 to TRBJ2-7; TRBD1 matches 9 bases. The ends lost 5 bases at V and 1 base at J; junction bases unmatched: 6. Germline V gene lookup returns CDR1 SEHNR and CDR2 FQNEAQ (reference sequence). This CDR3 comprises 15 residues. The CDR3 loop reads CASSAQGAKSYEQYF. Written as DNA, the CDR3 is TGTGCCAGCAGCGCACAGGGGGCAAAGTCCTACGAGCAGTACTTC. Full variable domain (missing parts from reference TRBV7-9 and TRBJ2-7): DTGVSQNPRHKITKRGQNVTFRCDPISEHNRLYWYRQTLGQGPEFLTYFQNEAQLEKSRLLSDRFSAERPKGSFSTLEIQRTEQGDSAMYLCASSAQGAKSYEQYFGPGTRLTVT.

This clonotype was seen repeatedly, ten times or more. Germline is not matched at one junction end, which may reflect a read error. The chain combines TRBV28 with TRBJ2-3, with a tentative D call TRBD1 (5 bases). The CDR3 runs to 14 residues. CDR1 is MDHEN and CDR2 is SYDVKM in the germline V gene. This CDR3 reads CATSRGWGTDTQYF. The CDR3 DNA follows: TGTGCCACCAGTAGGGGCTGGGGCACAGATACGCAGTATTTT.

In this sample, this clonotype turned up many times. The V call is TRBV5-1, the J call TRBJ2-1; D call uncertain. This CDR3 comprises 15 residues. Trimming took 0 bases from V and 2 from J, leaving 9 bases between them. Germline V lookup: CDR1 SGHRS, CDR2 YFSETQ. The CDR3 DNA reads TGCGCCAGCAGCTTGGAGAGTATGACCTACAATGAGCAGTTCTTC. Protein sequence: CASSLESMTYNEQFF.

A note on this clonotype: This may be a read error, as it is one base from a much larger clone. V and J are TRBV29-1 and TRBJ2-3; 7 bases map to TRBD2. CDR1 is SQVTM, CDR2 ANQGSEA, per germline. The CDR3 spans 13 residues. CDR3 residues: CNVPGLGSDTQYF. The CDR3, as DNA: TGCAACGTGCCCGGACTAGGATCAGATACGCAGTATTTT.

In its sample, this clonotype was seen many times. The gene calls are TRBV11-2 and TRBJ2-6, with TRBD1 identical over 8 bases. Germline V CDR1 and CDR2: SGHAT, FQNNGV. This CDR3 is 17 amino acids long. Losses at the gene ends were 3 bases for V and 3 bases for J; bases not matched to a gene: 7. DNA of the CDR3: TGTGCCAGCAGCTTGCGGACAGGGCCGGGTGGGGCCAACGTCCTGACTTTC. Its protein is CASSLRTGPGGANVLTF.

Comments on this clonotype: The junction does not match germline at one end; this may be a read error. The gene calls are TRBV2 and TRBJ1-2, with D uncertain. CDR1 SNHLY and CDR2 FYNNEI come from the germline V gene. The CDR3 spans 14 residues. The CDR3 is CASSELGANYGCTF. DNA for the CDR3: TGTGCCAGCAGTGAGTTGGGCGCTAACTATGGCTGCACCTTC.

V is TRBV7-9 and J is TRBJ1-2; D is uncertain. CDR1 and CDR2 (germline): SEHNR, FQNEAQ (reference sequence). Trimming pared 5 bases from V and 4 bases from J, leaving 14 bases between. The CDR3 has 14 residues. The DNA for the CDR3 is TGTGCCAGCAGCCCCAACCTAGGACCCTATGGCTACACCTTC. Its protein is CASSPNLGPYGYTF.

This chain uses TRBV12-3 or TRBV12-4 with TRBJ2-2, with 9 bases fitting TRBD1. The CDR3 runs to 14 residues. Germline trimming cut 8 bases from V and 1 base from J; bases unmatched to any gene: 2. The CDR3 DNA reads as TGTGCCAGCGGACAGGGGTTGAACACCGGGGAGCTGTTTTTT. Its translation is CASGQGLNTGELFF.

This clonotype has only a few counts. At one boundary the junction diverges from the germline segment, which might be a read error. The chain combines TRBV6-2 or TRBV6-3 with TRBJ2-7, with D perhaps matching TRBD1 (6 bases). This CDR3 has 17 amino acids. Germline V gives CDR1 MNHEY, CDR2 SVGEGT. CDR3 amino acids: CASKRHPARGRHYEQYF. Written as DNA, the CDR3 is TGCGCCAGCAAAAGGCACCCAGCAAGGGGGAGACACTACGAGCAGTACTTC.

This clonotype was counted many times. This chain joins TRBV20-1 and TRBJ1-2, with a tentative D call TRBD1 (5 bases). CDR1 and CDR2 from the germline V gene are DFQATT and SNEGSKA (reference sequence). V lost 3 bases to trimming and J lost 4 bases, with 9 bases between them. The CDR3 consists of 12 residues. CDR3 nucleotides: TGCAGTGCTAGGGGGGAAGTCTATGGCTACACCTTC. The encoded protein is CSARGEVYGYTF.

This clonotype was detected ten times or more. Germline is not matched at one junction end, which may reflect a read error. The chain has TRBV7-7 and TRBJ1-4; D is unclear. The CDR3 loop spans 15 amino acids. Germline CDR1 reads SSHAT; CDR2 reads FNYEAQ (reference sequence). The CDR3 spells CASSLGAGTNEKLFF. As DNA, the CDR3 is TGTGCTAGCAGCTTAGGAGCCGGGACTAATGAAAAACTGTTTTTT.